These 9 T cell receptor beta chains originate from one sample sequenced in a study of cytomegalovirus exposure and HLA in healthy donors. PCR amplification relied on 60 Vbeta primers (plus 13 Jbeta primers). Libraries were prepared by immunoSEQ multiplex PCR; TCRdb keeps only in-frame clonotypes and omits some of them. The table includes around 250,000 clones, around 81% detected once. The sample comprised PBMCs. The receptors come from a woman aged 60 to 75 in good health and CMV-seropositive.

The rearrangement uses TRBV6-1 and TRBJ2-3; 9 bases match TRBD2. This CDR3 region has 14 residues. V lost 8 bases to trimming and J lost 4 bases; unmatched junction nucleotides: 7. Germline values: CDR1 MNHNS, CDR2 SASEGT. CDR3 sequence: CASRIAGVSDTQYF. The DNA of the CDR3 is TGTGCCAGCCGAATAGCGGGAGTATCAGATACGCAGTATTTT.

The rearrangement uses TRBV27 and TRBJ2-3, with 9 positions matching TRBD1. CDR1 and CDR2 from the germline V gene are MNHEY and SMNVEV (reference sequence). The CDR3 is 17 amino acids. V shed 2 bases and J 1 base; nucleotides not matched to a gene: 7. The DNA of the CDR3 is TGTGCCAGCAGTTTACGTCGGGGGGACAGGGGCACAGATACGCAGTATTTT. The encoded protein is CASSLRRGDRGTDTQYF.

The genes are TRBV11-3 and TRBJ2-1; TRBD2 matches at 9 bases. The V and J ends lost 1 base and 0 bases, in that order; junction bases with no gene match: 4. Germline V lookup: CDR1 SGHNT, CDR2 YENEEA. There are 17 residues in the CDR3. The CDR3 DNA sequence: TGTGCCAGCAGCTTAGCCGCGACTAGCGGCTCCTACAATGAGCAGTTCTTC. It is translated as CASSLAATSGSYNEQFF.

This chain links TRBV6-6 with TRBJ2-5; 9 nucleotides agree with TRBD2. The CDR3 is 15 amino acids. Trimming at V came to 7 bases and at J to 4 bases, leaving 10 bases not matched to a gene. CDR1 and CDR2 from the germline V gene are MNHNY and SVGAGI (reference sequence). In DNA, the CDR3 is TGTGCCAGCACCAATAGCGGGAGCCGCCCAGAGACCCAGTACTTC. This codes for CASTNSGSRPETQYF.

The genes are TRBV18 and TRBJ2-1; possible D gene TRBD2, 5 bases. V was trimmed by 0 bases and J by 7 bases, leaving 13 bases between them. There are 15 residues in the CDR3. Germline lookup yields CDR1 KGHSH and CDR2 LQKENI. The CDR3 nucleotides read TGTGCCAGCTCACCACCGGGCCAGCGGAGGAATGAGCAGTTCTTC. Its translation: CASSPPGQRRNEQFF.

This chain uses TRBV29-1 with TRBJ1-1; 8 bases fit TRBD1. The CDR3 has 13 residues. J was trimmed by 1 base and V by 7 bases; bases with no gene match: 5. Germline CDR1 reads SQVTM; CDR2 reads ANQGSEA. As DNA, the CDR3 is TGCAGCGCCGATGGACAGGGGAACACTGAAGCTTTCTTT. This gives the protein CSADGQGNTEAFF.

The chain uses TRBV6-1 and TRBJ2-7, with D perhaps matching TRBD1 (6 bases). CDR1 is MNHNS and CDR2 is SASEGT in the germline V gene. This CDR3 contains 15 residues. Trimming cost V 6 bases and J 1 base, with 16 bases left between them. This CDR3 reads CASRRSGDRSYEQYF. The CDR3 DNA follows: TGTGCCAGCAGAAGAAGTGGAGACAGGTCCTACGAGCAGTACTTC.

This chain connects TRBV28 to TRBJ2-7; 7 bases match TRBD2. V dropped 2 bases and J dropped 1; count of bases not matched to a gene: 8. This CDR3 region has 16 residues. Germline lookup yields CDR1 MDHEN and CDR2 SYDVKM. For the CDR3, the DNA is TGTGCCAGCAGTTTAATCGGGAGGACGGTTTCCTACGAGCAGTACTTC. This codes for CASSLIGRTVSYEQYF.

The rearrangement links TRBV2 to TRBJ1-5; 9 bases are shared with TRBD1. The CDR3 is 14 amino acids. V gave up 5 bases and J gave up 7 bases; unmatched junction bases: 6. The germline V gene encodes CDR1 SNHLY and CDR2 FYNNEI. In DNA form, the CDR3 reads TGTGCCAGCAGTTGGGGACAGGGTGAGCAGCCCCAGCATTTT. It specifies CASSWGQGEQPQHF.